The clone carrying this TCR beta chain was counted between two and nine times. Its antigen is not identified. PCR used 60 Vbeta primers and 13 Jbeta primers. The table came from immunoSEQ multiplex PCR; TCRdb's copy has only in-frame clones and leaves some out. The data hold hundreds of thousands of clones, with approximately 79% observed a single time. The data originate from a study of cytomegalovirus exposure and HLA in healthy donors. Whole-study results and caveats: Altogether, more than 150 TCR beta chains were recorded as cytomegalovirus-associated.

Germline trimming cut 3 bases from V and 8 bases from J; bases unmatched to any gene: 7. In germline, CDR1 is MDHEN, CDR2 SYDVKM. The CDR3 has 15 residues. This receptor was identified in a male donor in good health and CMV-seronegative. The chain joins TRBV28 to TRBJ2-1; TRBD2 agrees at 10 bases. The sample was PBMCs. CDR3 coding DNA: TGTGCCAGCAGTTTTGGAGCGGGAGGGAAGGATGAGCAGTTCTTC. Encoded protein: CASSFGAGGKDEQFF.